Shown below are 19 T cell receptor beta chains from a single sample sequenced in a study of identical twins (dated by TCRdb to the mid-2010s). Library generation was performed with 5' RACE. TCRdb names Illumina HiSeq 2000 as the instrument used. TCRdb passed the public sequencing reads through fastp at Q25 and MiXCR, retaining productive beta sequences. All rows with the same CDR3 protein become a single entry with the most common DNA and genes. Counted in this sample were roughly 540,000 distinct CDR3 sequences; less than 25% of them appeared once. The ten largest account for about 0.93% of the sample. Separately, the same data were catalogued under a study of T cells expressing NK-cell markers.

The specimen was CD4+ T cells sorted from blood. All receptors derive from a woman younger than 35 in good health.

The chain employs TRBV12-3 or TRBV12-4 and TRBJ1-3; 7 bases match TRBD1. The CDR3 consists of 14 residues. V lost 6 bases, J lost 2 bases, and 4 bases stayed unmatched. As DNA, the CDR3 is TGTGCCAGCAGCCTACAGGGGACTGGAAACACCATATATTTT. It translates to CASSLQGTGNTIYF.

J is TRBJ2-5 and V is TRBV5-1; D is perhaps TRBD1 (6 bases). V was trimmed by 0 bases and J by 3 bases, leaving 12 bases between them. This CDR3 contains 15 residues. Germline V gives CDR1 SGHRS, CDR2 YFSETQ. CDR3 region: CASSLAPGVEETQYF. The CDR3 DNA sequence: TGCGCCAGCAGCTTGGCCCCAGGGGTGGAAGAGACCCAGTACTTC.

The rearrangement links TRBV24-1 to TRBJ2-2, with D perhaps assigned TRBD1 or TRBD2 (5 bases each). From germline, CDR1 is KGHDR and CDR2 SFDVKD. This CDR3 has 13 amino acids. The V gene lost 10 bases and the J gene lost 0 bases, with 8 bases spanning the gap. The CDR3 reads CATEDTNTGELFF. The CDR3 coding sequence is TGTGCCACGGAGGACACGAACACCGGGGAGCTGTTTTTT.

The chain links TRBV12-3 or TRBV12-4 to TRBJ2-7, with 9 bases lining up with TRBD2. The ends lost 6 bases at V and 4 bases at J; junction bases unmatched: 4. The CDR3 runs to 13 residues. Here the CDR3 reads CASRMTSGYEQYF. CDR3 DNA: TGTGCCAGCAGGATGACTAGCGGTTACGAGCAGTACTTC.

This clonotype appeared a few times. J is TRBJ2-7 and V is TRBV10-3; D may be TRBD2 (5 bases). V was pared by 2 bases and J by 7 bases, with 15 bases between. Per germline, CDR1 ENHRY and CDR2 SYGVKD. This CDR3 comprises 14 residues. CDR3 nucleotides: TGTGCCATCAGTGAGGGGGAGCTCACGGGGGAGCAGTACTTC. Its translation is CAISEGELTGEQYF.

Only a few counts were recorded for this clonotype. The chain links TRBV7-9 to TRBJ1-1; D uncertain. The CDR3 contains 14 residues. Trimming took 2 bases from V and 6 from J, leaving 13 bases between them. The germline V gene has CDR1 SEHNR and CDR2 FQNEAQ (reference sequence). CDR3 region: CASSLRRFYPEAFF. The CDR3, as DNA: TGTGCCAGCAGCTTAAGACGGTTCTACCCTGAAGCTTTCTTT.

This chain uses TRBV30 with TRBJ2-3; possibly TRBD2 for D (6 bases). Germline assignment: CDR1 GTSNPN and CDR2 SVGIG (reference sequence). Trimming stripped 3 bases from V and 7 bases from J, with 14 bases between. The CDR3 covers 13 residues. The CDR3 here is CAWRSGGGNTQYF. Written as DNA, the CDR3 is TGTGCCTGGAGGAGCGGAGGAGGGAATACGCAGTATTTT.

This clonotype was recorded a few times. This chain links TRBV7-2 with TRBJ2-7; D uncertain. The CDR3 has 11 residues. V gave up 2 bases and J gave up 8 bases, with 7 bases separating them. Germline CDR1 and CDR2: SGHTA and FQGNSA. CDR3 coding DNA: TGTGCCAGCAGCTTACAAGTCAAGCAGTACTTC. Encoded protein: CASSLQVKQYF.

J is TRBJ1-2 and V is TRBV7-9; tentative D call: TRBD1 (5 bases). Germline assignment: CDR1 SEHNR and CDR2 FQNEAQ (reference sequence). This CDR3 has 14 amino acids. V shed 5 bases and J shed 4 bases, with 14 bases lying between them. In DNA form, the CDR3 reads TGTGCCAGCAGCACCCTTCAGGGAGGCTATGGCTACACCTTC. It is translated as CASSTLQGGYGYTF.

V gene TRBV5-1 combines with J gene TRBJ1-1; no clear D gene. Germline CDR1 is SGHRS and CDR2 is YFSETQ. Trimming shortened V by 3 bases and J by 3 bases, and 9 bases separated the two germline ends. This CDR3 comprises 13 residues. CDR3 residues: CASSYGQDTEAFF. The CDR3 DNA reads as TGCGCCAGCAGCTACGGGCAGGACACTGAAGCTTTCTTT.

This clonotype was picked up many times. The rearrangement uses TRBV29-1 and TRBJ1-1, with no clear D. Deletions cut 1 base from V and 0 bases from J, with 6 bases between. The CDR3 has 13 residues. The germline CDR1 and CDR2 sequences are SQVTM and ANQGSEA. CDR3 sequence (DNA): TGCAGCGTTGAAGCCCTTTTGAACACTGAAGCTTTCTTT. Protein sequence: CSVEALLNTEAFF. The variable domain in full, completed from reference TRBV29-1 and TRBJ1-1, reads SAVISQKPSRDICQRGTSLTIQCQVDSQVTMMFWYRQQPGQSLTLIATANQGSEATYESGFVIDKFPISRPNLTFSTLTVSNMSPEDSSIYLCSVEALLNTEAFFGQGTRLTVV.

This clonotype was detected ten times or more. The chain couples TRBV10-1 to TRBJ2-5; 8 bases map to TRBD2. Trimming removed 3 bases from V and 4 bases from J; junction bases left unmatched: 10. The CDR3 runs to 16 residues. From germline, CDR1 is WNHNN and CDR2 SYGVQD (reference sequence). The CDR3 bases are TGCGCCAGCAGTGATACTAGCGGACGACGGGGAGAGACCCAGTACTTC. Encoded protein: CASSDTSGRRGETQYF.

The sample holds many counts of this clonotype. The rearrangement joins TRBV20-1 to TRBJ2-1; the match to TRBD2 covers 7 bases. From germline, CDR1 is DFQATT and CDR2 SNEGSKA (reference sequence). Trimming took 6 bases from V and 9 from J; bases not matched to a gene: 17. The CDR3 spans 15 residues. For the CDR3, the DNA is TGCAGTGCCACGCCCGTCGGCGGGGGAATCGGTGAGCAGTTCTTC. Translated, it gives CSATPVGGGIGEQFF.

With respect to this clonotype: Mismatch with germline at one junction end may stem from a read error. The J gene is TRBJ2-5, the V gene TRBV18; the D is unclear. The CDR3 is 11 residues long. Germline CDR1 reads KGHSH; CDR2 reads LQKENI. CDR3 nucleotide sequence: TGTGCCAGCTCAGTCCAAGAGACCGAGTACTTC. It translates to CASSVQETEYF.

This clonotype was recorded a few times. The chain carries TRBV3-1 and TRBJ2-1; weak D call: TRBD1 (5 bases). Germline CDR1 reads LGHDT; CDR2 reads YNNKEL (reference sequence). This CDR3 region has 15 residues. V lost 6 bases to trimming and J lost 4 bases, with 16 bases between them. Here the CDR3 reads CASSLQGRGYNEQFF. The CDR3 DNA sequence: TGTGCCAGCAGTTTGCAGGGAAGGGGTTACAATGAGCAGTTCTTC.

The table lists this clonotype with a few counts. The chain is built from TRBV10-3 and TRBJ2-1; the match to TRBD2 covers 16 bases. After removal of 4 bases from V and 1 base from J, the junction contained 10 bases not matched to a gene. Germline assignment: CDR1 ENHRY and CDR2 SYGVKD. The CDR3 consists of 20 residues. CDR3 loop: CAISGSGTSGGAGSYNEQFF. The CDR3 DNA follows: TGTGCCATCAGTGGGTCCGGGACTAGCGGGGGGGCCGGGTCCTACAATGAGCAGTTCTTC.

The chain has TRBV29-1 and TRBJ2-7; unclear D gene. Germline CDR1 reads SQVTM; CDR2 reads ANQGSEA. This CDR3 contains 11 residues. Trimming cost V 4 bases and J 7 bases, with 11 bases left between them. CDR3 loop: CSVGTAREQYF. CDR3 nucleotide sequence: TGCAGCGTTGGTACCGCTCGGGAGCAGTACTTC.

Written as DNA, the CDR3 is TGTGCCAGCAGCTTAAATGGCTTCACGAATAGTGAGCAGTTCTTC. Its protein product is CASSLNGFTNSEQFF. J is TRBJ2-1 and V is TRBV7-3; D gene uncertain. The germline CDR1 and CDR2 sequences are SGHTA and FQGTGA. The CDR3 is made up of 15 amino acids. Trimming cost V 1 base and J 9 bases, with 16 bases left between them.

The chain links TRBV10-3 to TRBJ2-1; no clear D gene. V shed 3 bases and J shed 9 bases, with 6 bases lying between them. Germline V lookup: CDR1 ENHRY, CDR2 SYGVKD. The CDR3 has 11 residues. In DNA form, the CDR3 reads TGTGCCATCAGTGATCTGGGTGAGCAGTTCTTC. It translates to CAISDLGEQFF.